This is a list of T cell receptor beta chains from one sample in a study of T cells in Graves' hyperthyroidism and ophthalmopathy. Each CDR3 protein is one row after TCRdb ran MiXCR on the multiplex PCR reads. The sample lists fewer than 650,000 distinct CDR3 sequences; about 14% were seen once. The sequencing sample was made of blood. These receptors were obtained from a woman aged 40 to 50 with Graves' ophthalmopathy. The CDR3 runs from the conserved cysteine through the conserved F or W. D genes are given only for firm matches. The listing skips clone size in some rows; elsewhere it reads once, few, many or a size class.

>many|TRBD2|TRBJ2-7|TRBV6-1
TGTGCCAGCAGCCGGGAAGCGGGAGCCTACGAGCAGTACTTC
CASSREAGAYEQYF
>many|.|TRBJ2-7|TRBV20-1
TGCAGTGCTGAGGACGACCCGAGGCCCTACGAGCAGTACTTC
CSAEDDPRPYEQYF
>many|.|TRBJ1-2|TRBV11-2
TGTGCCAGCGGCCCGACAGGAATGGACTATGGCTACACCTTC
CASGPTGMDYGYTF
>few|.|TRBJ1-3|TRBV19
TGTGCCAGTAGTTCCTTAACAGGTGTCTCTGGAAACACCATATATTTT
CASSSLTGVSGNTIYF
>many|.|TRBJ1-1|TRBV6-4
TGTGCCAGCAGTGACACGGCAGGCGGGAACACTGAAGCTTTCTTT
CASSDTAGGNTEAFF
>many|.|TRBJ2-7|TRBV19
TGTGCCAGTAGTATTAGTCCGGTTACCTACGAGCAGTACTTC
CASSISPVTYEQYF
>many|TRBD2|TRBJ2-5|TRBV27
TGTGCCAGCAGTCACGGACTAGCGGGAGGTTTAGAGACCCAGTACTTC
CASSHGLAGGLETQYF
>many|.|TRBJ2-5|TRBV6-5
TGTGCCAGCAGTTACTCGGCCAGCGGAGGGGAGACCCAGTACTTC
CASSYSASGGETQYF
>many|.|TRBJ1-5|TRBV2
TGTGCCAGCAGACCACCCGACGGCGATCAGCCCCAGCATTTT
CASRPPDGDQPQHF
>.|.|TRBJ1-5|TRBV27
TGTGCCAGCAGTTTAATTTTCGGTCAGCCCCAGCATTTT
CASSLIFGQPQHF
>.|.|TRBJ1-4|TRBV12-3/TRBV12-4
TGTGCCAGCAGTCGGGGGGGGCTTGGAGGTAATGAAAAACTGTTTTTT
CASSRGGLGGNEKLFF